The 5 T cell receptor beta chains listed next were all sequenced from one sample in a study of cytomegalovirus exposure and HLA in healthy donors. The PCR contained 60 Vbeta and 13 Jbeta primers. The table came from immunoSEQ multiplex PCR; TCRdb's copy has only in-frame clones and leaves some out. The sample table sets out tens of thousands of clones. Sequenced input: PBMCs. The origin of the receptors is a man aged 45-65 years in good health and CMV-seropositive.

The chain joins TRBV19 to TRBJ1-1; D is unclear. The V and J ends lost 7 bases and 0 bases respectively, with 9 bases between them. CDR3 length: 13 residues. The germline CDR1 and CDR2 sequences are LNHDA and SQIVND (reference sequence). For the CDR3, the DNA is TGTGCCAGTACCTACTCCATGAACACTGAAGCTTTCTTT. Protein sequence: CASTYSMNTEAFF.

The gene calls are TRBV6-1 and TRBJ2-4; D call uncertain. There are 16 residues in the CDR3. The germline CDR1 and CDR2 sequences are MNHNS and SASEGT. Trimming stripped 3 bases from V and 0 bases from J, with 12 bases between. This CDR3 is CASSDTQRLAKNIQYF. CDR3 DNA: TGTGCCAGCAGTGATACGCAGCGACTAGCCAAAAACATTCAGTACTTC.

The genes are TRBV6-5 and TRBJ1-4; a possible D gene is TRBD1 (6 bases). Trimming removed 0 bases from V and 6 bases from J, with 8 bases in between. This CDR3 comprises 14 residues. The germline V gene has CDR1 MNHEY and CDR2 SVGAGI. CDR3 nucleotide sequence: TGTGCCAGCAGTTACTCGGCAGGGGATGAAAAACTGTTTTTT. This sequence encodes CASSYSAGDEKLFF.

The chain recombines TRBV2 with TRBJ2-3; unclear D gene. The CDR3 has 14 residues. Germline CDR1 is SNHLY and CDR2 is FYNNEI. Trimming removed 6 bases at V and 6 bases at J, with 16 bases between. CDR3 DNA: TGTGCCAGCAGCGCAAACGGGTACGGGGATACGCAGTATTTT. This encodes CASSANGYGDTQYF.

The V call is TRBV9, the J call TRBJ1-1; the match to TRBD1 covers 8 bases. The germline CDR1 and CDR2 sequences are SGDLS and YYNGEE. With 4 bases clipped from V and 5 bases from J, the junction kept 7 bases outside the gene matches. The CDR3 contains 14 residues. The CDR3 sequence is CASSLGRGRTEAFF. CDR3 bases: TGTGCCAGCAGCCTAGGCAGGGGGCGAACTGAAGCTTTCTTT.